This T cell receptor (beta chain) stems from a study of cytomegalovirus exposure and HLA in healthy donors. Notes on the study in general: Per a later analysis, roughly 17,000 TCR beta sequences showed association with HLA alleles at 0.05 false discovery rate. Within a later analysis, the majority of CMV-associated TCR beta chains appeared HLA-restricted. The study flagged about 160 TCR beta chains as cytomegalovirus-associated.

Participants comprised healthy donors of bone marrow. For this clone: Its antigen is unidentified.

The PCR contained 60 Vbeta and 13 Jbeta primers. TCRdb's copy holds only in-frame clones and misses some; the assay was immunoSEQ multiplex PCR. This sample has over 110,000 clones, with about 80% found just once. Germline trimming cut 5 bases from V and 1 base from J; bases unmatched to any gene: 3. CDR1 and CDR2 (germline): MNHEY, SMNVEV (reference sequence). The CDR3 extends over 15 amino acids. The J gene is TRBJ2-5, the V gene TRBV27, with TRBD2 identical over 11 bases. This receptor was identified in a male donor in good health and CMV-seropositive. The sequencing sample was made of PBMCs. The CDR3 is CASSTGLAGQETQYF. CDR3 sequence (DNA): TGTGCCAGCAGTACTGGACTAGCGGGCCAAGAGACCCAGTACTTC.